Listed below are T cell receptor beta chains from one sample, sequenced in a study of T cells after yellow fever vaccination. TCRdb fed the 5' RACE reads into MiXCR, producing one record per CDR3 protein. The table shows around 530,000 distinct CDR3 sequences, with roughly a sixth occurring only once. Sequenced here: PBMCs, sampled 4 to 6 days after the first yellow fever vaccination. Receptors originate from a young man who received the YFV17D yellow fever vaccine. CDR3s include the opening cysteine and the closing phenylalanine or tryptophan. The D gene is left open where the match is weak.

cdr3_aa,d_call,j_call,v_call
CASRWDEGAQYF,NA,TRBJ2-5,TRBV7-2
CASSQVTGSQEQYF,NA,TRBJ2-7,TRBV5-1
CSAKDSNQPQHF,NA,TRBJ1-5,TRBV20-1
CASSLGLEYEQFF,NA,TRBJ2-1,TRBV5-1
CASSLAAGETQYF,NA,TRBJ2-5,TRBV7-2
CASSYVGTGANVLTF,NA,TRBJ2-6,TRBV6-5
CASSGQGALPTPHEQFF,TRBD1,TRBJ2-1,TRBV19
CASSSQGPNSPLHF,TRBD1,TRBJ1-6,TRBV7-2
CASSLGPGSYNEQFF,NA,TRBJ2-1,TRBV7-9
CASSLHRGNTEAFF,NA,TRBJ1-1,TRBV5-1
CASSKTGPYPNTGELFF,TRBD1,TRBJ2-2,TRBV27
CASSFYVQNEKLFF,NA,TRBJ1-4,TRBV7-9
CASSQDGDRYNSPLHF,NA,TRBJ1-6,TRBV4-3
CASTSRAANTGELFF,NA,TRBJ2-2,TRBV7-9
CASSDSTSGGGTDTQYF,TRBD2,TRBJ2-3,TRBV6-4
CASTRVEREPSLHF,NA,TRBJ2-4,TRBV18
CASSYPQGGWTTGELFF,TRBD2,TRBJ2-2,TRBV6-2/TRBV6-3
CSVEMVSGRGLYGYTF,NA,TRBJ1-2,TRBV29-1
CASSQDSAARVNYGYTF,NA,TRBJ1-2,TRBV4-3
CASSQVMRLAGAQNTGELFF,TRBD2,TRBJ2-2,TRBV14
CASSDHDMNTEAFF,NA,TRBJ1-1,TRBV9
CASSQRSGANVLTF,NA,TRBJ2-6,TRBV7-9
CASSEQGAEQYF,NA,TRBJ2-7,TRBV6-1
CASSPSNHGTNSGNTIYF,NA,TRBJ1-3,TRBV4-3
CSARRQNYGYTF,NA,TRBJ1-2,TRBV20-1
CASSPSTAYEQYF,NA,TRBJ2-7,TRBV4-3
CAIRRHNYGYTF,NA,TRBJ1-2,TRBV10-3
CASSGGGPTGELFF,TRBD2,TRBJ2-2,TRBV10-2
CASSHGGDQPQHF,NA,TRBJ1-5,TRBV12-3/TRBV12-4
CASSPLGGVRDQETQYF,NA,TRBJ2-5,TRBV18
CASSPSRGGYTEAFF,NA,TRBJ1-1,TRBV14
CASSLVDSRNSPLHF,NA,TRBJ1-6,TRBV5-1
CASSPGGAGVEQFF,TRBD2,TRBJ2-1,TRBV7-8
CASSEARVFNSPLHF,NA,TRBJ1-6,TRBV6-1
CSARSGRALHF,NA,TRBJ1-6,TRBV20-1
CASSGTGSPGYTF,TRBD1,TRBJ1-2,TRBV5-1
CASSSLDRADIGELFF,TRBD1,TRBJ2-2,TRBV7-9
CATSRGTGSDTQYF,NA,TRBJ2-3,TRBV15
CASSDVSGGTGELFF,TRBD2,TRBJ2-2,TRBV5-1
CASSQDLRWGGVADTQYF,TRBD2,TRBJ2-3,TRBV3-1
CASSFDAVRGTQYF,NA,TRBJ2-5,TRBV7-9
CASSLTAGSAGSPLHF,NA,TRBJ1-6,TRBV7-3
CAWSVGGSDTQYF,NA,TRBJ2-3,TRBV30
CASSFGTDNEKLFF,TRBD1,TRBJ1-4,TRBV5-1
CASSYLGSLSGANVLTF,NA,TRBJ2-6,TRBV6-2/TRBV6-3
CASSLAAWGETGELFF,NA,TRBJ2-2,TRBV5-1
CASSPDAAELGYGYTF,NA,TRBJ1-2,TRBV18
CSATKGRLQPQHF,NA,TRBJ1-5,TRBV20-1
CASSSGDRDLTKQYF,TRBD1,TRBJ2-7,TRBV9
CSALVEWTSGAPPAAYNEQFF,TRBD2,TRBJ2-1,TRBV20-1
CASSFPSEAFF,NA,TRBJ1-1,TRBV6-2/TRBV6-3
CASSHGGGGYYNEQFF,TRBD2,TRBJ2-1,TRBV5-1